Here is one TCR beta chain with its context. This sample is part of a study of blood T cell repertoires in COVID-19. About the study: Spain, Italy and the United States supplied samples that represented acute and convalescent COVID-19. T cells, B-cell-depleted T cells, or PBMCs supplied cDNA or gDNA.

As handled by the study authors: Amplification from reference gene primers served as the basis for estimated nucleated cell counts. Assay used: immunoSEQ multiplex PCR; TCRdb lists only in-frame clones, some missing. The V and J calls and clone size come from that table; D and trimming were worked out from the DNA. The sample contains some 83,000 clones, approximately 81% of which appear only once. The CDR3 consists of 13 residues. The germline CDR1 and CDR2 sequences are GTSNPN and SVGIG (reference sequence). V was clipped by 1 base and J by 8 bases; unmatched bases: 5. The receptor's source is an elderly man with acute or convalescent COVID-19. V and J are TRBV30 and TRBJ1-2; 9 bases are a match to TRBD1. The specimen sequenced was peripheral blood. The CDR3 coding sequence is TGTGCCTGGAGTGGACAGGGGGTAGGCGGCTACACCTTC. This codes for CAWSGQGVGGYTF.